This is a list of T cell receptor beta chains from one sample in a study of shared clonotypes between healthy human individuals. TCRdb's copy holds only in-frame clones and misses some; the assay was immunoSEQ multiplex PCR. The repertoire holds 2.3 million or so clones, with more than 85% as singletons. Sequences were obtained from naive CD4+ T cells from PBMCs. The receptors were sampled from a man between 18 and 29 years old in good health. Some clones in this sample may be carry-over from other donors' samples. CDR3s include the opening cysteine and the closing phenylalanine or tryptophan. A D gene is named only where the DNA matches it firmly. Size is stated for part of the rows, as once, few or many counts, or as a class when the clone is expanded.

d_call,clone_size,j_call,v_call,cdr3_aa,cdr3_nt
TRBD2,once,TRBJ2-3,TRBV11-2,CASSFSRESTDTQYF,TGTGCCAGCAGCTTTTCGCGGGAGAGCACAGATACGCAGTATTTT
TRBD1,once,TRBJ1-2,TRBV9,CASSVGQGRTYYYGYTF,TGTGCCAGCAGCGTAGGACAGGGGAGGACTTATTACTATGGCTACACCTTC
.,.,TRBJ1-1,TRBV6-5,CASSYSPVPNTEAFF,TGTGCCAGCAGTTACTCTCCAGTACCGAACACTGAAGCTTTCTTT
TRBD1,.,TRBJ2-3,TRBV6-1,CASSEVRGRANGTDTQYF,TGTGCCAGCAGTGAAGTGAGGGGGCGAGCTAATGGCACAGATACGCAGTATTTT
.,.,TRBJ2-2,TRBV18,CASSPRVANTGELFF,TGTGCCAGCTCACCACGGGTCGCGAACACCGGGGAGCTGTTTTTT
.,once,TRBJ2-1,TRBV10-3,CAISENAGPYNEQFF,TGTGCCATCAGTGAGAATGCGGGACCCTACAATGAGCAGTTCTTC
.,.,TRBJ2-2,TRBV5-1,CASSPIDLTGELFF,TGCGCCAGCAGCCCTATCGACCTCACCGGGGAGCTGTTTTTT
TRBD1,.,TRBJ1-1,TRBV9,CASSVRGQANTEAFF,TGTGCCAGCAGCGTTAGGGGACAGGCGAACACTGAAGCTTTCTTT
TRBD1,.,TRBJ2-7,TRBV7-2,CASSPWDSHEQYF,TGTGCCAGCAGCCCGTGGGACAGCCACGAGCAGTACTTC
.,.,TRBJ2-4,TRBV29-1,CSVRGIVKNIQYF,TGCAGCGTTAGAGGGATAGTCAAAAACATTCAGTACTTC
.,few,TRBJ1-5,TRBV5-5,CASSLAVSAGNQPQHF,TGTGCCAGCAGCTTGGCCGTCTCGGCCGGCAATCAGCCCCAGCATTTT
TRBD2,.,TRBJ2-7,TRBV5-6,CASSRILAGGYEQYF,TGTGCCAGCAGTCGTATTCTAGCGGGAGGCTACGAGCAGTACTTC
.,.,TRBJ1-2,TRBV28,CASSLGGSYYGYTF,TGTGCCAGCAGTTTAGGGGGGTCCTACTATGGCTACACCTTC
.,once,TRBJ1-5,TRBV5-1,CASSLGAGNQPQHF,TGCGCCAGCAGCCTAGGGGCTGGCAATCAGCCCCAGCATTTT
TRBD2,.,TRBJ2-5,TRBV25-1,CASSEGSSGQETQYF,TGTGCCAGCAGTGAAGGGTCTAGCGGACAAGAGACCCAGTACTTC
.,.,TRBJ2-5,TRBV14,CASSHGRARQETQYF,TGTGCCAGCAGCCACGGCAGGGCGCGCCAAGAGACCCAGTACTTC
.,.,TRBJ1-2,TRBV7-9,CASSLAGVQFHGYTF,TGTGCCAGCAGCTTAGCGGGAGTTCAGTTTCATGGCTACACCTTC
.,.,TRBJ1-1,TRBV7-7,CASSLTVNSEAFF,TGTGCCAGCAGCTTGACGGTGAACAGTGAAGCTTTCTTT
TRBD2,.,TRBJ2-2,TRBV10-2,CASTSRLAGGKGGELFF,TGCGCCAGCACAAGTAGACTAGCGGGAGGGAAAGGCGGGGAGCTGTTTTTT
.,.,TRBJ2-2,TRBV5-4,CASSPQLGRRAGELFF,TGTGCCAGCAGCCCGCAGCTCGGCCGAAGAGCCGGGGAGCTGTTTTTT
TRBD1,once,TRBJ2-4,TRBV5-1,CASSLWGSSPDRKNIQYF,TGCGCCAGCAGCTTGTGGGGGAGCTCTCCGGACAGGAAAAACATTCAGTACTTC
TRBD2,.,TRBJ2-7,TRBV6-5,CASSQTGRGSYEQYF,TGTGCCAGCAGCCAAACCGGGAGGGGCTCCTACGAGCAGTACTTC
TRBD2,.,TRBJ2-1,TRBV10-1,CARGSGSSWHEQFF,TGCGCCAGGGGTAGCGGGAGCAGTTGGCATGAGCAGTTCTTC
.,.,TRBJ1-4,TRBV27,CASSSSNTRDNEKLFF,TGTGCCAGCAGTTCGTCAAACACACGGGATAATGAAAAACTGTTTTTT
TRBD2,once,TRBJ2-7,TRBV27,CASSQTSGSSAAKYYYEQYF,TGTGCCAGCAGTCAAACTAGCGGGAGCTCCGCGGCCAAATATTACTACGAGCAGTACTTC
.,.,TRBJ2-5,TRBV28,CASSPTGRETQYF,TGTGCCAGCAGCCCCACCGGGCGGGAGACCCAGTACTTC
TRBD1,.,TRBJ1-2,TRBV28,CASTRQGAGGSGYTF,TGTGCCAGCACCCGACAGGGGGCAGGAGGTTCTGGCTACACCTTC
.,.,TRBJ2-1,TRBV5-4,CASSPGPTISSYNEQFF,TGTGCCAGCAGCCCGGGGCCGACAATTAGCTCCTACAATGAGCAGTTCTTC
TRBD1,.,TRBJ2-2,TRBV19,CASSTRDRGYTGELFF,TGTGCCAGTAGTACCCGGGACAGGGGGTATACCGGGGAGCTGTTTTTT
.,.,TRBJ2-3,TRBV7-8,CASRSYRFSGYTDTQYF,TGTGCCAGCAGGTCATATCGGTTTAGCGGATACACAGATACGCAGTATTTT
.,.,TRBJ2-7,TRBV9,CASSPTDWTYEQYF,TGTGCCAGCAGCCCCACGGACTGGACCTACGAGCAGTACTTC
TRBD2,once,TRBJ2-1,TRBV7-2,CASSLARGSFDSYNEQFF,TGTGCCAGCAGCTTAGCGCGGGGGTCCTTTGACTCCTACAATGAGCAGTTCTTC
.,.,TRBJ2-7,TRBV6-5,CASSYPGGGEQYF,TGTGCCAGCAGTTATCCAGGGGGGGGCGAGCAGTACTTC
.,.,TRBJ2-1,TRBV7-6,CASSSTRQGYNEQFF,TGTGCCAGCAGCTCCACTCGGCAGGGCTACAATGAGCAGTTCTTC
.,.,TRBJ2-7,TRBV7-8,CASSAPLRVGEQYF,TGTGCCAGCAGCGCTCCACTCAGGGTGGGCGAGCAGTACTTC
TRBD1,.,TRBJ2-1,TRBV7-9,CASSPPGQGYNEQFF,TGTGCCAGCAGTCCCCCCGGACAGGGGTACAATGAGCAGTTCTTC
TRBD1,.,TRBJ2-7,TRBV30,CAWSVRAGGTYEQYF,TGTGCCTGGAGTGTACGGGCAGGGGGCACCTACGAGCAGTACTTC
.,.,TRBJ1-2,TRBV2,CASSSFQGGYGYTF,TGTGCCAGCAGCTCGTTTCAGGGCGGCTATGGCTACACCTTC
TRBD2,.,TRBJ2-1,TRBV7-3,CASSLSSPSGYNEQFF,TGTGCCAGCAGCTTATCAAGTCCTAGCGGCTACAATGAGCAGTTCTTC
.,once,TRBJ2-7,TRBV5-1,CASSLEGLAWDEQYF,TGCGCCAGCAGCCTCGAGGGGCTAGCATGGGACGAGCAGTACTTC
.,.,TRBJ2-1,TRBV6-4,CASSDSNGEQFF,TGTGCCAGCAGTGACTCGAATGGTGAGCAGTTCTTC
TRBD1,.,TRBJ1-6,TRBV6-1,CASDMGQTYNSPLHF,TGTGCCAGCGATATGGGACAGACTTATAATTCACCCCTCCACTTT
.,.,TRBJ2-1,TRBV6-1,CAGRATPSNEQFF,TGTGCCGGAAGGGCTACCCCTTCGAATGAGCAGTTCTTC
.,.,TRBJ1-2,TRBV6-5,CASSYGGTHYGYTF,TGTGCCAGCAGTTATGGGGGGACCCACTATGGCTACACCTTC
.,once,TRBJ2-7,TRBV5-6,CASSFEGRGYEQYF,TGTGCCAGCAGCTTTGAGGGTCGGGGCTACGAGCAGTACTTC
.,.,TRBJ2-1,TRBV11-2,CASSQRSGSYNEQFF,TGTGCCAGCAGCCAGAGATCTGGCTCCTACAATGAGCAGTTCTTC
TRBD1,.,TRBJ1-2,TRBV19,CASRPQGQAFYGYTF,TGTGCCAGTAGACCCCAGGGACAGGCTTTCTATGGCTACACCTTC
.,.,TRBJ2-7,TRBV9,CASSVAGRASSYEQYF,TGTGCCAGCAGCGTAGCCGGCAGGGCCAGCTCCTACGAGCAGTACTTC
.,.,TRBJ2-2,TRBV21-1,CASSARDRGHRELFF,TGTGCCAGCAGCGCCCGGGACAGGGGACACCGGGAGCTGTTTTTT
.,.,TRBJ1-4,TRBV6-1,CASSVGTRNEKLFF,TGTGCCAGCAGTGTCGGGACACGCAATGAAAAACTGTTTTTT
.,once,TRBJ2-2,TRBV2,CASSWVGGNTGELFF,TGTGCCAGCAGTTGGGTAGGGGGAAACACCGGGGAGCTGTTTTTT
TRBD1,.,TRBJ1-2,TRBV2,CASSDWGTGPNYGYTF,TGTGCCAGCAGTGATTGGGGGACAGGCCCGAACTATGGCTACACCTTC
.,.,TRBJ1-2,TRBV19,CASSIGRQRYGYTF,TGTGCCAGTAGTATTGGGAGACAGAGATATGGCTACACCTTC
.,once,TRBJ1-4,TRBV5-6,CASSLAGEKLFF,TGTGCCAGCAGCTTGGCCGGTGAAAAACTGTTTTTT
.,.,TRBJ2-7,TRBV5-1,CASSLGTGEQYF,TGCGCCAGCAGCCTGGGCACGGGGGAGCAGTACTTC
TRBD1,few,TRBJ1-1,TRBV10-3,CAISAYPAGQGGTEAFF,TGTGCCATCAGTGCCTACCCGGCGGGACAGGGTGGAACTGAAGCTTTCTTT
TRBD1,.,TRBJ2-7,TRBV27,CASSLSAGTAYEQYF,TGTGCCAGCAGTTTATCTGCCGGGACAGCCTACGAGCAGTACTTC
TRBD1,.,TRBJ1-3,TRBV7-9,CASSWLSLRDRGSGNTIYF,TGTGCCAGCAGCTGGCTTTCTTTAAGGGACAGGGGTTCTGGAAACACCATATATTTT
.,.,TRBJ2-3,TRBV4-2,CASSQATGRRTDTQYF,TGTGCCAGCAGCCAAGCGACAGGGAGGAGAACAGATACGCAGTATTTT
.,.,TRBJ1-1,TRBV4-1,CASSQGPRLGNTEAFF,TGCGCCAGCAGCCAAGGTCCCAGATTAGGGAACACTGAAGCTTTCTTT